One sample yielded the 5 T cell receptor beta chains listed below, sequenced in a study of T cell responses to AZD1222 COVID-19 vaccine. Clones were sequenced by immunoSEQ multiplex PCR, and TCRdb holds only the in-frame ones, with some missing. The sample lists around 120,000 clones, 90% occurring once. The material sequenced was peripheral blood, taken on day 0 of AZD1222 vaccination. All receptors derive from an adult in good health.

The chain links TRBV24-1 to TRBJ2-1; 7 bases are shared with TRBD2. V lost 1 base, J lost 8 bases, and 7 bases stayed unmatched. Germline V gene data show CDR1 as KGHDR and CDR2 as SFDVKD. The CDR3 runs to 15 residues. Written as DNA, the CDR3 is TGTGCCACCAGTGATTTAGGGCCGGGGGGTGATGAGCAGTTCTTC. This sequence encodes CATSDLGPGGDEQFF.

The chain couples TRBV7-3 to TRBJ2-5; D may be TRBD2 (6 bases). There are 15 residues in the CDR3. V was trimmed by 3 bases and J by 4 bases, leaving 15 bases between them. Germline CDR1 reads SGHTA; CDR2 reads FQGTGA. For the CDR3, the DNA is TGTGCCAGCAGCTTCCAAGCCGGGAGAGGAGAGACCCAGTACTTC. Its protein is CASSFQAGRGETQYF.

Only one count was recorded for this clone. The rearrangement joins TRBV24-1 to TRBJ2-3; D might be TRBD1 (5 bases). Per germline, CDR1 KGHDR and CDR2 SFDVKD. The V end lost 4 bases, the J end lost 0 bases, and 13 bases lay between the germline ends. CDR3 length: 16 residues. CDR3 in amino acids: CATSESRTPSTDTQYF. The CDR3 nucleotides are TGTGCCACCAGTGAGTCGAGGACACCTAGCACAGATACGCAGTATTTT.

The CDR3 nucleotides are TGTGCCAGCAGCTTGGTTCCGGGTGGGGAGCTGTTTTTT. Encoded protein: CASSLVPGGELFF. The chain uses TRBV5-6 and TRBJ2-2; D gene unclear. CDR1 is SGHDT, CDR2 YYEEEE, per germline. The CDR3 runs 13 residues. The ends were cut back, 0 bases at V and 8 bases at J, with 8 bases in the middle.

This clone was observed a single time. In DNA form, the CDR3 reads TGTGCCACCAGTGACCAAGCCGATGTTACCGGGGAGCTGTTTTTT. Translating gives CATSDQADVTGELFF. This sequence joins TRBV24-1 and TRBJ2-2; D not resolved. The CDR3 consists of 15 residues. The germline gives CDR1 KGHDR, CDR2 SFDVKD. V was shortened by 4 bases and J by 5 bases, with 13 bases between the two germline ends.